One and the same sample provided the 22 T cell receptor beta chains below, sequenced in a study of blood T cells in healthy people across ages. The use of a sample-barcoded 5' primer and a J-beta primer mix characterized a second PCR of roughly 6 to 12 cycles. One entry per CDR3 protein results from TCRdb running MiXCR on the 5' RACE reads. The table has approximately 810,000 distinct CDR3 sequences, around 36% seen once. Material for sequencing was blood. The origin of the receptors is a man aged 18 to 30 in good health.

In the case of this clonotype: At one end, the junction sequence differs from germline, possibly due to a read error. The CDR3 DNA is TGCGCCAGCGGCCAAGGTCCGGCCTCCAACACTGAAGCTTTCTTT. Its translation: CASGQGPASNTEAFF. The V call is TRBV4-3, the J call TRBJ1-1, with no clear D. The CDR3 has 15 residues. Germline values: CDR1 LGHNA, CDR2 YSLEER.

This clonotype was counted ten times or more. The chain has TRBV11-2 and TRBJ1-2; 10 bases map to TRBD1. The CDR3 has 16 residues. The germline V gene encodes CDR1 SGHAT and CDR2 FQNNGV. V trimming: 1 base; J trimming: 2 bases; junction bases outside the gene matches: 4. The CDR3, as DNA: TGTGCCAGCAGCTTAGTGGGACAGGGGTCAAACTATGGCTACACCTTC. Translated, it gives CASSLVGQGSNYGYTF.

V gene TRBV4-2 combines with J gene TRBJ2-4, with D unresolved. V was trimmed by 0 bases and J by 6 bases, leaving 9 bases between them. The CDR3 contains 14 residues. The germline gives CDR1 LGHNA, CDR2 YNFKEQ. The CDR3: CASSQDPQRNIQYF. The CDR3 region has the DNA TGTGCCAGCAGCCAAGATCCCCAGAGAAACATTCAGTACTTC.

This clonotype has more than one count but fewer than ten. The chain is built from TRBV3-1 and TRBJ1-2; D remains ambiguous. V shed 1 base and J shed 2 bases, with 5 bases lying between them. The CDR3 covers 13 residues. Germline CDR1 and CDR2: LGHDT and YNNKEL (reference sequence). The CDR3 DNA reads as TGTGCCAGCAGCCAAGGGTGGAACTATGGCTACACCTTC. It codes for CASSQGWNYGYTF. The whole variable domain, filled in from reference TRBV3-1 and TRBJ1-2, reads DTAVSQTPKYLVTQMGNDKSIKCEQNLGHDTMYWYKQDSKKFLKIMFSYNNKELIINETVPNRFSPKSPDKAHLNLHINSLELGDSAVYFCASSQGWNYGYTFGSGTRLTVV.

The chain links TRBV5-1 to TRBJ1-2, with a tentative D call TRBD1 (5 bases). This CDR3 spans 14 amino acids. The germline V gene encodes CDR1 SGHRS and CDR2 YFSETQ. The V end lost 0 bases, the J end lost 4 bases, and 10 bases lay between the germline ends. The CDR3 sequence: CASSLEGFSYGYTF. The DNA for the CDR3 is TGCGCCAGCAGCTTGGAGGGGTTTTCCTATGGCTACACCTTC.

The table lists this clonotype with many counts. The genes are TRBV12-3 or TRBV12-4 and TRBJ2-1, with TRBD2 identical over 9 bases. J gave up 8 bases and V 2 bases, and 10 bases lay outside the gene matches. The CDR3 covers 16 residues. The CDR3 loop reads CASSLKSGGGAYEQFF. The CDR3, as DNA: TGTGCCAGCAGTTTAAAGTCCGGCGGGGGGGCCTATGAGCAGTTCTTC.

This clonotype was observed many times. This chain uses TRBV20-1 with TRBJ2-7; no definite D call. Looked up from germline, CDR1 is DFQATT and CDR2 is SNEGSKA (reference sequence). CDR3 length equals 12 residues. Here the CDR3 DNA reads TGCAGCCTTTTCTCGACGGGTTCCGAGCAGTACTTC. It is translated as CSLFSTGSEQYF.

This clonotype was counted between two and nine times. The genes are TRBV2 and TRBJ2-3; D gene unclear. Trimming removed 1 base at V and 0 bases at J, with 8 bases between. The CDR3 totals 15 residues. In germline, CDR1 is SNHLY, CDR2 FYNNEI. The CDR3 protein is CASSEVVTSTDTQYF. The CDR3 nucleotides read TGTGCCAGCAGTGAAGTTGTGACTAGCACAGATACGCAGTATTTT.

This clonotype occurred a few times. The chain links TRBV7-8 to TRBJ1-4, with no clear D. The CDR3 is 14 amino acids. Germline CDR1 SGHVS, CDR2 FQNEAQ. Trimming took off 1 base at V and 10 bases at J, with 13 bases between the two ends. In nucleotides, the CDR3 is TGTGCCAGCAGCTTAGATAACCTCCCGGGAAAACTGTTTTTT. This gives the protein CASSLDNLPGKLFF.

This clonotype appeared many times. The chain couples TRBV6-5 to TRBJ1-2; 7 positions match TRBD1. Unmatched junction bases numbered 4, after V lost 1 base and J lost 8 bases. Germline CDR1 reads MNHEY; CDR2 reads SVGAGI. CDR3 length: 13 residues. CDR3 region: CASSYFEGGGYTF. CDR3 coding DNA: TGTGCCAGCAGTTACTTTGAAGGGGGCGGCTACACCTTC.

V gene TRBV29-1 combines with J gene TRBJ2-2, with D possibly being TRBD1 (5 bases). Between the trimmed V and J ends, which lost 5 bases and 3 bases, there was a span of 7 bases. Germline lookup yields CDR1 SQVTM and CDR2 ANQGSEA. CDR3 length equals 12 residues. Here the CDR3 DNA reads TGCAGCGTTCAACAGGACACCGGGGAGCTGTTTTTT. Translated: CSVQQDTGELFF.

This chain links TRBV5-5 with TRBJ2-1, with D uncertain. The germline V and J ends were trimmed by 3 bases and 6 bases, with 10 bases remaining between them. CDR1 is SGHKS and CDR2 is YYEKEE in the germline V gene (reference sequence). The CDR3 contains 13 residues. The CDR3 DNA reads as TGTGCCAGCAGCTCCTCAAGTTCCAATGAGCAGTTCTTC. This codes for CASSSSSSNEQFF.

This clonotype was seen a handful of times. The rearrangement uses TRBV7-2 and TRBJ2-3, with a possible D match to TRBD2 (6 bases). Germline CDR1 is SGHTA and CDR2 is FQGNSA. This CDR3 has 14 amino acids. V lost 1 base, J lost 8 bases, and 13 bases lay in between. The DNA of the CDR3 is TGTGCCAGCAGCTTAGAATCCGGGCGGGGTACGCAGTATTTT. Amino acid sequence: CASSLESGRGTQYF.

This clonotype was detected only a few times. The V and J genes are TRBV18 and TRBJ2-3; 7 nucleotides align to TRBD1. CDR3 size: 16 residues. CDR1 and CDR2 (germline): KGHSH, LQKENI. V dropped 3 bases and J dropped 7; count of bases not matched to a gene: 13. The DNA for the CDR3 is TGTGCCAGCTCACCCCCCGGGACAGCCGGTCCCTATACGCAGTATTTT. It codes for CASSPPGTAGPYTQYF. Complete variable domain (other parts from reference TRBV18 and TRBJ2-3): NAGVMQNPRHLVRRRGQEARLRCSPMKGHSHVYWYRQLPEEGLKFMVYLQKENIIDESGMPKERFSAEFPKEGPSILRIQQVVRGDSAAYFCASSPPGTAGPYTQYFGPGTRLTVL.

This clonotype was seen many times. The V and J genes are TRBV25-1 and TRBJ2-5; D gene uncertain. There are 16 residues in the CDR3. The V end lost 5 bases, the J end lost 2 bases, and 18 bases lay between the germline ends. The germline gives CDR1 MGHDK, CDR2 SYGVNS. DNA for the CDR3: TGTGCCAGCAGTCCCCTGCGTGGTCGTTATCAAGAGACCCAGTACTTC. It specifies CASSPLRGRYQETQYF.

Remarks on this clonotype: Germline is not matched at one junction end, which may reflect a read error. This chain connects TRBV6-5 to TRBJ2-1, with D perhaps assigned TRBD1 or TRBD2 (5 bases each). Germline loops: CDR1 MNHEY, CDR2 SVGAGI. This CDR3 spans 17 amino acids. In DNA, the CDR3 is TGTGTCAGCAGTTACCTCAGAGGGACCAGCTCCTACAATGAGCAGTTCTTC. It specifies CVSSYLRGTSSYNEQFF.

This clonotype appeared a single time. The germline gene is not matched at one end of the junction; a read error may be the cause. V gene TRBV7-2 combines with J gene TRBJ2-1; D is possibly TRBD1 (6 bases). The J call could be wrong; TRBJ2-7 is a better fit for the DNA end. The CDR3 spans 16 residues. Germline lookup yields CDR1 SGHTA and CDR2 FQGNSA. CDR3 DNA sequence: TGTGCCAACAGCTTAGCGACAGGAGAACGTTACAATGAGCAGTACTTC. Encoded protein: CANSLATGERYNEQYF.

This clonotype occurred many times. In DNA, the CDR3 is TGCAGTGCTATTCCGAGACAGGGGGACTCCTACGAGCAGTACTTC. It yields the protein CSAIPRQGDSYEQYF. The chain has TRBV20-1 and TRBJ2-7; TRBD1 aligns across 9 bases. The CDR3 contains 15 residues. Trimming took 4 bases from V and 0 from J; bases not matched to a gene: 7. Germline assignment: CDR1 DFQATT and CDR2 SNEGSKA (reference sequence).

The chain couples TRBV12-3 or TRBV12-4 to TRBJ2-1, with D maybe TRBD2 (6 bases). V was cut by 6 bases and J by 13 bases, with 22 bases left in between. This CDR3 region has 14 residues. The CDR3 spells CASRLTSSTETQFF. As DNA, the CDR3 is TGTGCCAGCAGGTTAACTAGCTCTACGGAGACCCAGTTCTTC.

The chain recombines TRBV5-1 with TRBJ2-3; the D call may be TRBD1 or TRBD2 (6 bases each). Trimming cost V 0 bases and J 0 bases, with 11 bases left between them. This CDR3 comprises 16 residues. Per germline, CDR1 SGHRS and CDR2 YFSETQ. CDR3 amino acids: CASSLDRGESTDTQYF. Here the CDR3 DNA reads TGCGCCAGCAGCTTGGATAGGGGGGAGAGCACAGATACGCAGTATTTT. Based on the CDR3 plus reference TRBV5-1 and TRBJ2-3, the full variable domain is KAGVTQTPRYLIKTRGQQVTLSCSPISGHRSVSWYQQTPGQGLQFLFEYFSETQRNKGNFPGRFSGRQFSNSRSEMNVSTLELGDSALYLCASSLDRGESTDTQYFGPGTRLTVL.

Remarks on this clonotype: Just one base apart from a much larger clone, this may be a read error. The CDR3 nucleotides read TGTGCCAGCAGCATACAGGATACTCTCTCCTACAATGAGCAGTTCTTC. This codes for CASSIQDTLSYNEQFF. This rearrangement joins TRBV5-5 to TRBJ2-1, with D tentatively TRBD1 (5 bases). This CDR3 has 16 amino acids. Trimming stripped 4 bases from V and 0 bases from J, with 14 bases between. The germline V gene has CDR1 SGHKS and CDR2 YYEKEE (reference sequence).

This clonotype was picked up many times. The chain carries TRBV5-1 and TRBJ2-7; D uncertain. This CDR3 comprises 14 residues. CDR1 is SGHRS and CDR2 is YFSETQ in the germline V gene. V lost 3 bases to trimming and J lost 0 bases, with 10 bases between them. The CDR3 is CASSSHLNSYEQYF. The DNA for the CDR3 is TGCGCCAGCAGCTCGCACTTGAACTCCTACGAGCAGTACTTC.